This T cell receptor (beta chain) is drawn from a study of identical twins. General study findings and limits: Donors were not followed over many years; analysis was cross-sectional. Model-predicted out-of-frame TCR alpha sharing fell below observed values in monozygotic twins. Twins shared out-of-frame alpha sequences with excess low generation probability.

No donor was unhealthy or non-Caucasian. TCRdb recomputed calls from the 5' RACE reads with MiXCR, one row per CDR3 protein. Of roughly 350,000 distinct CDR3 sequences in the sample, approximately 10% were seen once. This clonotype was recorded many times. Its antigen is still unknown. Sequenced input: naive T cells sorted from blood. The origin of this receptor is a woman aged 45 to 65 in good health.

The CDR3 region has the DNA TGCAGCGTTGACGGTCAGGGACGGGGGGAGACCCAGTACTTC. This sequence encodes CSVDGQGRGETQYF. The gene calls are TRBV29-1 and TRBJ2-5; D is perhaps TRBD2 (6 bases). The CDR3 contains 14 residues. Trimming removed 3 bases from V and 5 bases from J, with 16 bases in between. The germline V gene encodes CDR1 SQVTM and CDR2 ANQGSEA.